This T cell receptor beta chain was identified during a study of persistence of HIV-infected CD4 T cells. To note about this clone: Its antigen is not known.

The stimulus was an HIV-1 Gag 15-mer peptide pool, 0.85 to 1 ug/peptide/mL. Responding CD4+ T cells were sorted by upregulation of both CD40 ligand and CD69. The immunoSEQ assay was version 4, run in survey mode. The table came from immunoSEQ multiplex PCR; TCRdb's copy has only in-frame clones and leaves some out. The sample lists over 10,000 clones, less than 70% occurring once. V lost 8 bases, J lost 7 bases, and 10 bases stayed unmatched. CDR3 length equals 13 residues. Germline V gene lookup returns CDR1 LNHDA and CDR2 SQIVND (reference sequence). The chain couples TRBV19 to TRBJ1-2, with 7 positions matching TRBD1. This TCR was recovered from an adult man with HIV who was CMV-seropositive. The sample in question was CD4+ T cells sorted from PBMCs after approximately 19-hour stimulation, obtained from a patient who received antiretroviral therapy. CDR3 residues: CASSWDRARGYTF. The CDR3 region has the DNA TGTGCCAGTTCATGGGACAGAGCGCGTGGCTACACCTTC. Variable domain in full (rest from reference TRBV19 and TRBJ1-2): DGGITQSPKYLFRKEGQNVTLSCEQNLNHDAMYWYRQDPGQGLRLIYYSQIVNDFQKGDIAEGYSVSREKKESFPLTVTSAQKNPTAFYLCASSWDRARGYTFGSGTRLTVV.